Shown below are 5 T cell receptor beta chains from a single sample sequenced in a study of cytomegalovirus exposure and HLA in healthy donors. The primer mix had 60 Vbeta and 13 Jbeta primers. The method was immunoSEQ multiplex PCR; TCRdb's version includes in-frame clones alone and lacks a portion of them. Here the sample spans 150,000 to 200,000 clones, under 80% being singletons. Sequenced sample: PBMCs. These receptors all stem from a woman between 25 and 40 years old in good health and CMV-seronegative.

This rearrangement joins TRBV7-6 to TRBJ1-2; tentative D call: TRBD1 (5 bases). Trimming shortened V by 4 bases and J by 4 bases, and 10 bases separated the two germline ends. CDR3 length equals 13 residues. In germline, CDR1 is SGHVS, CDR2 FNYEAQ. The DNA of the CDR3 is TGTGCCAGCAGCTCGGGACTGCGCTATGGCTACACCTTC. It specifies CASSSGLRYGYTF.

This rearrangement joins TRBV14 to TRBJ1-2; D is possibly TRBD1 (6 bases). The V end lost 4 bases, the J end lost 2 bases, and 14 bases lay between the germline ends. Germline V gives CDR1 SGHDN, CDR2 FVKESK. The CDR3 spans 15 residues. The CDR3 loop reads CASSPLGTHNYGYTF. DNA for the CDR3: TGTGCCAGCAGCCCCCTTGGGACACACAACTATGGCTACACCTTC.

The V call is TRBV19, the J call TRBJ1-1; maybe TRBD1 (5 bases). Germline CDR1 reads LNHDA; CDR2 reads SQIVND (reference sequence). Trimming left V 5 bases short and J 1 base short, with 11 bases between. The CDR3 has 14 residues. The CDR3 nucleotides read TGTGCCAGTAGTTGGGGGGGGGAGAACACTGAAGCTTTCTTT. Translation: CASSWGGENTEAFF.

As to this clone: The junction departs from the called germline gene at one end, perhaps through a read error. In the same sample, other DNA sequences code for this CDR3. The CDR3 reads CASSLEEGGRTRDSYGYTF. Written as DNA, the CDR3 is TGCGCCAGCAGTTTGGAAGAAGGAGGGAGAACCCGGGACAGCTATGGCTACACCTTC. V and J are TRBV5-1 and TRBJ1-2, with 7 positions matching TRBD1. CDR3 length: 19 amino acids. Germline V CDR1 and CDR2: SGHRS, YFSETQ.

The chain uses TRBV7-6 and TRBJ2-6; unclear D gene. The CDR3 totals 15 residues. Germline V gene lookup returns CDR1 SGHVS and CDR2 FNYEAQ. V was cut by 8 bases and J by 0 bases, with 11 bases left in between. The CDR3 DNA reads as TGTGCCAGCGCCGCTTCCGGCTCTGGGGCCAACGTCCTGACTTTC. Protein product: CASAASGSGANVLTF.